The entry below gives a single TCR beta chain sequence along with its context. The antigen remains undetermined. This specimen comes from a study of cytomegalovirus exposure and HLA in healthy donors. Study outcomes and limitations: Clusters of TCRs from the first cohort tended to co-occur in the 110 or so validation repertoires (as a later analysis found).

The CDR3 is 13 amino acids. V was clipped by 5 bases and J by 4 bases; unmatched bases: 3. Germline values: CDR1 MNHNS, CDR2 SASEGT. Clones were read by immunoSEQ multiplex PCR, and TCRdb kept only the in-frame ones, dropping some. Of approximately 210,000 clones in the sample, roughly 83% are singletons; the top ten hold roughly 1.5%. The TCR comes from a young woman in good health and CMV-seronegative. The specimen sequenced was PBMCs. The J gene is TRBJ1-1, the V gene TRBV6-1; 8 positions match TRBD1. The CDR3 coding sequence is TGTGCCAGCAGTACAACAGGGGGCACTGAAGCTTTCTTT. Amino acids: CASSTTGGTEAFF.